The 19 T cell receptor beta chains below were found in one sample sequenced in a study of CD8 T cells in ankylosing spondylitis. Via MiXCR, TCRdb re-called the 5' RACE reads, giving one row per CDR3 protein. Altogether a few hundred thousand distinct CDR3 sequences are present, roughly 18% being singletons, with the ten largest covering 0.95% to 1.1%. No antigens are known for them. Broader study findings: A TCR beta motif of under ten highly homologous variants appeared characteristic of ankylosing spondylitis blood.

Sample: blood, either unsorted or a sorted T cell fraction (not recorded which). The receptors come from a male donor with ankylosing spondylitis.

The CDR3 spells CASRPGGVETQYF. In DNA, the CDR3 is TGTGCCAGCAGGCCGGGGGGCGTAGAGACCCAGTACTTC. The J gene is TRBJ2-5, the V gene TRBV12-3 or TRBV12-4, with TRBD2 as a possible D gene (7 bases). Trimming took off 6 bases at V and 4 bases at J, with 12 bases between the two ends. This CDR3 has 13 residues.

This clonotype came up a few times. The chain carries TRBV6-4 and TRBJ2-7, with 8 positions matching TRBD1. The V gene end was trimmed by 3 bases and the J gene end by 0 bases; junction bases not matched to a gene: 4. In germline, CDR1 is MRHNA, CDR2 SNTAGT. The CDR3 extends over 15 amino acids. CDR3 amino acids: CASSERTGSSYEQYF. As DNA, the CDR3 is TGTGCCAGCAGTGAAAGGACAGGGTCCTCCTACGAGCAGTACTTC.

This clonotype was recorded only once. Because the CDR3 is missing its conserved closing phenylalanine or tryptophan, this is likely a read error. It is unclear where the CDR3 begins or ends on the DNA, so no DNA is shown, and the CDR3 is as TCRdb lists it. The chain has TRBV6-1 and TRBJ2-7; TRBD1, the table's D call, was not compared with the DNA. Including both end residues, the CDR3 is 11 amino acids long. Germline loops: CDR1 MNHNS, CDR2 SASEGT. The CDR3 sequence: CASSEGQGVYL.

The V and J genes are TRBV9 and TRBJ1-3; D remains unclear. The CDR3 contains 17 residues. Germline values: CDR1 SGDLS, CDR2 YYNGEE. V was pared by 0 bases and J by 4 bases, with 17 bases between. CDR3 nucleotides: TGTGCCAGCAGCGTAGAGGCCTGGACCTCGCGGGGAAACACCATATATTTT. Translating it yields CASSVEAWTSRGNTIYF. The whole variable domain, remainder taken from reference TRBV9 and TRBJ1-3, is DSGVTQTPKHLITATGQRVTLRCSPRSGDLSVYWYQQSLDQGLQFLIQYYNGEERAKGNILERFSAQQFPDLHSELNLSSLELGDSALYFCASSVEAWTSRGNTIYFGEGSWLTVV.

This clonotype was seen only a few times. CDR3 nucleotides: TGTGCCAGCAGGACGCAATACCAAGAGACCCAGTACTTC. It encodes CASRTQYQETQYF. This chain connects TRBV6-6 to TRBJ2-5, with D unclear. V lost 6 bases and J 0 bases, leaving 8 bases between the germline ends. The length of the CDR3 is 13 residues. Looked up from germline, CDR1 is MNHNY and CDR2 is SVGAGI (reference sequence).

The chain carries TRBV27 and TRBJ2-2; perhaps TRBD1 as D (5 bases). Germline CDR1 reads MNHEY; CDR2 reads SMNVEV (reference sequence). The CDR3 has 16 amino acids. V dropped 4 bases and J dropped 3 bases, with 15 bases sitting between them. As DNA, the CDR3 is TGTGCCAGCAGTTATCGACAGATAGGGGACACCGGGGAGCTGTTTTTT. Translated: CASSYRQIGDTGELFF.

A few counts support this clonotype. The chain links TRBV6-1 to TRBJ2-6; 8 bases agree with TRBD2. Unmatched junction bases numbered 6, after V lost 11 bases and J lost 0 bases. This CDR3 is built from 15 residues. Germline CDR1 reads MNHNS; CDR2 reads SASEGT. The CDR3 sequence is CASGGSSSGANVLTF. The CDR3 nucleotides are TGTGCCTCGGGGGGGAGTTCCTCTGGGGCCAACGTCCTGACTTTC.

This clonotype has only a few counts. The chain has TRBV5-1 and TRBJ2-3, with 8 bases lining up with TRBD1. Germline CDR1 reads SGHRS; CDR2 reads YFSETQ. V dropped 3 bases and J dropped 0; count of bases not matched to a gene: 9. This CDR3 contains 17 residues. CDR3 protein: CASSWGFGTGSTDTQYF. The CDR3 region has the DNA TGCGCCAGCAGCTGGGGGTTCGGGACAGGTAGCACAGATACGCAGTATTTT.

In its sample, this clonotype was seen a few times. The chain employs TRBV5-1 and TRBJ2-7; a possible D gene is TRBD1 (7 bases). Deletions cut 5 bases from V and 7 bases from J, with 22 bases between. CDR1 and CDR2 (germline): SGHRS, YFSETQ. The length of the CDR3 is 15 residues. In nucleotides, the CDR3 is TGCGCCAGCAGTTACGTCAGGGGGGCTTCGGGAGAGCAGTACTTC. Translated: CASSYVRGASGEQYF.

The chain is built from TRBV27 and TRBJ1-5; TRBD1 might be the D (6 bases). This CDR3 spans 14 amino acids. V lost 5 bases and J lost 3, with 11 bases in between. The germline CDR1 and CDR2 sequences are MNHEY and SMNVEV (reference sequence). This chain's CDR3 is CASSRGQYNQPQHF. In nucleotides, the CDR3 is TGTGCCAGCAGTCGCGGACAGTACAATCAGCCCCAGCATTTT.

The sample holds a few counts of this clonotype. The chain is built from TRBV12-3 or TRBV12-4 and TRBJ1-4, with TRBD1 matching over 8 bases. The CDR3 consists of 16 residues. V was pared by 5 bases and J by 5 bases, with 10 bases of the junction left unmatched. CDR3 region: CASSPRQGKANEKLFF. The CDR3 DNA reads TGTGCCAGCAGTCCGCGACAGGGGAAGGCCAATGAAAAACTGTTTTTT.

This clonotype showed up just a few times. The rearrangement joins TRBV7-9 to TRBJ1-6; TRBD1 is a possible D gene (5 bases). CDR1 is SEHNR, CDR2 FQNEAQ, per germline (reference sequence). V was cut by 5 bases and J by 9 bases, with 17 bases left in between. The CDR3 has 15 amino acids. Here the CDR3 DNA reads TGTGCCAGCAGCCCCAGCCGGGGGGGAGGTTCACCCCTCCACTTT. This sequence encodes CASSPSRGGGSPLHF.

V is TRBV11-2 and J is TRBJ2-1, with 11 positions matching TRBD2. The CDR3 covers 16 residues. Per the germline V gene, CDR1 is SGHAT and CDR2 is FQNNGV. Trimming removed 6 bases from V and 3 bases from J; junction bases left unmatched: 7. CDR3 bases: TGTGCCAGCAGGCCCACTAGCGGGAGTCTCTACAATGAGCAGTTCTTC. Translated, it gives CASRPTSGSLYNEQFF.

The chain combines TRBV4-1 with TRBJ2-2; D not resolved. CDR3 length: 11 amino acids. Germline CDR1 is MGHRA and CDR2 is YSYEKL. V was trimmed by 4 bases and J by 8 bases, leaving 5 bases between them. DNA for the CDR3: TGCGCCAGCAGCCGGCAGGGGGAGCTGTTTTTT. Translating it yields CASSRQGELFF.

The chain employs TRBV6-1 and TRBJ1-2; D not resolved. Germline lookup yields CDR1 MNHNS and CDR2 SASEGT. The CDR3 is 16 residues long. The V end was cut by 5 bases, the J end by 2 bases, with 18 bases between. The CDR3 nucleotides read TGTGCCAGCAGTCCCCCCCGGGTGACTGGAAACTATGGCTACACCTTC. This codes for CASSPPRVTGNYGYTF.

The V gene is TRBV7-8, the J gene TRBJ2-2; D might be TRBD2 (5 bases). V was pared by 5 bases and J by 1 base, with 14 bases between. The CDR3 runs 16 residues. CDR1 SGHVS and CDR2 FQNEAQ come from the germline V gene. The CDR3 DNA follows: TGTGCCAGCAGCCCTACGGGCGGGCTGAACACCGGGGAGCTGTTTTTT. It yields the protein CASSPTGGLNTGELFF.

This clonotype has only a few counts. The chain couples TRBV10-3 to TRBJ2-5; TRBD2 agrees at 14 bases. V gave up 6 bases and J gave up 5 bases; unmatched junction bases: 14. The CDR3 sequence is 18 residues long. CDR1 and CDR2 from the germline V gene are ENHRY and SYGVKD. The CDR3 region is CAISNPIGLAGGGETQYF. Here the CDR3 DNA reads TGTGCCATCAGCAACCCCATCGGACTAGCGGGAGGAGGGGAGACCCAGTACTTC.

In this sample, this clonotype turned up a few times. The chain recombines TRBV4-2 with TRBJ2-2; 9 nucleotides align to TRBD2. The V segment lost 3 bases and the J segment 5 bases; nucleotides outside the gene matches: 13. The CDR3 contains 18 residues. CDR1 and CDR2 from the germline V gene are LGHNA and YNFKEQ. The CDR3 reads CASSQGHGIAGETGELFF. The CDR3 DNA follows: TGTGCCAGCAGCCAGGGGCATGGAATAGCGGGAGAAACCGGGGAGCTGTTTTTT.

This clonotype was picked up a small number of times. This chain links TRBV12-3 or TRBV12-4 with TRBJ1-3; D is perhaps TRBD1 (6 bases). V lost 1 base and J 0 bases, leaving 7 bases between the germline ends. The CDR3 consists of 15 residues. CDR3 region: CASSLETGSGNTIYF. The DNA of the CDR3 is TGTGCCAGCAGTTTAGAGACAGGCTCTGGAAACACCATATATTTT.